What follows are 9 T cell receptor beta chains derived from one specimen sequenced in a study of cytomegalovirus exposure and HLA in healthy donors. The table came from immunoSEQ multiplex PCR; TCRdb's copy has only in-frame clones and leaves some out. The profile covers about 330,000 clones, with approximately 90% appearing a single time and approximately 1% taken by the ten largest. The sample consisted of PBMCs. Receptors were obtained from a woman aged 25-40 years in good health and CMV-seropositive.

V and J are TRBV2 and TRBJ2-7; 7 positions agree with TRBD1. This CDR3 is 13 amino acids long. The V gene end was trimmed by 4 bases and the J gene end by 5 bases; junction bases not matched to a gene: 5. Germline-derived CDR1 and CDR2 are SNHLY and FYNNEI. The CDR3 region is CASSVYRGNEQYF. Written as DNA, the CDR3 is TGTGCCAGCAGTGTGTACAGGGGAAACGAGCAGTACTTC.

This clone was seen just once. The V and J genes are TRBV6-5 and TRBJ1-2; the match to TRBD1 covers 10 bases. Germline CDR1 MNHEY, CDR2 SVGAGI. The CDR3 contains 13 residues. Unmatched junction bases numbered 4, after V lost 6 bases and J lost 6 bases. As DNA, the CDR3 is TGTGCCAGCAGCTTGGGACAGGGGCATGGCTACACCTTC. Translation gives CASSLGQGHGYTF.

The V and J genes are TRBV27 and TRBJ2-1; TRBD2 aligns across 8 bases. Germline V CDR1 and CDR2: MNHEY, SMNVEV (reference sequence). The CDR3 extends over 22 amino acids. The V and J ends lost 0 bases and 2 bases, in that order; junction bases with no gene match: 21. The CDR3 reads CASSLSGGYGSGSKGPYNEQFF. CDR3 bases: TGTGCCAGCAGTTTATCAGGGGGATATGGCAGCGGGAGTAAAGGGCCCTACAATGAGCAGTTCTTC.

The rearrangement links TRBV7-3 to TRBJ2-2, with 8 bases lining up with TRBD1. The CDR3 has 15 amino acids. Germline V gene data show CDR1 as SGHTA and CDR2 as FQGTGA. V dropped 5 bases and J dropped 7; count of bases not matched to a gene: 9. As DNA, the CDR3 is TGTGCCAGCAGCCCAACGGCAGGGGGCGACGGGGAGCTGTTTTTT. Translating gives CASSPTAGGDGELFF.

This sequence joins TRBV11-1 and TRBJ2-7, with 10 bases aligning to TRBD2. Germline lookup yields CDR1 SGHAT and CDR2 FQDESV (reference sequence). V shed 1 base, J shed 8 bases, and the junction held 5 bases outside the gene matches. The CDR3 spans 14 residues. The DNA of the CDR3 is TGTGCCAGCAGCTTAGAGCTAGCGGGAGAAAAGCAGTACTTC. This encodes CASSLELAGEKQYF.

This clone was picked up a small number of times. V is TRBV6-1 and J is TRBJ1-6; no clear D. Trimming removed 1 base from V and 8 bases from J, with 9 bases in between. The CDR3 consists of 14 residues. Looked up from germline, CDR1 is MNHNS and CDR2 is SASEGT. The CDR3 sequence: CASSEVSYDSPLHF. The DNA for the CDR3 is TGTGCCAGCAGTGAAGTGTCTTATGATTCACCCCTCCACTTT.

This chain uses TRBV13 with TRBJ2-1, with TRBD2 matching 16 bases. J lost 7 bases, V lost 2 bases, and 8 bases had no gene match. The CDR3 length is 18 residues. Germline V lookup: CDR1 PRHDT, CDR2 FYEKMQ (reference sequence). CDR3 residues: CASSLLGTSGRAKNEQFF. The CDR3, as DNA: TGTGCCAGCAGCTTATTGGGGACTAGCGGGAGGGCCAAGAATGAGCAGTTCTTC.

This clone appeared once. The gene calls are TRBV7-6 and TRBJ2-2; TRBD2 is a possible D gene (5 bases). CDR1 is SGHVS, CDR2 FNYEAQ, per germline. CDR3 size: 13 residues. V was cut by 1 base and J by 7 bases, with 7 bases left in between. In DNA, the CDR3 is TGTGCCAGCAGCTTAGGTCGGGGCGGGGAGCTGTTTTTT. Translating gives CASSLGRGGELFF.

The chain uses TRBV6-1 and TRBJ2-7; the D gene is possibly TRBD2 (5 bases). The CDR3 extends over 14 amino acids. The V gene lost 5 bases and the J gene lost 4 bases, with 15 bases spanning the gap. Germline V gene sequence: CDR1 MNHNS, CDR2 SASEGT. CDR3 sequence reads: CASSPTWGVYEQYF. In DNA, the CDR3 is TGTGCCAGCAGTCCCACGTGGGGAGTGTACGAGCAGTACTTC.